This entry describes one TCR beta chain. Its antigen remains unknown. Stable hyperthyroidism: no ophthalmopathy progression over 18 months of follow-up. Researchers barred patients who had uncontrolled infection, other autoimmune disease, pregnancy or lactation. V gave up 2 bases and J gave up 5 bases, with 9 bases separating them. CDR1 and CDR2 from the germline V gene are ENHRY and SYGVKD. CDR3 length: 13 residues. This entry belongs to a study of T cells in Graves' hyperthyroidism and ophthalmopathy. Findings and caveats of the study: Most expanded thyroid clonotypes above 0.001 recurred in blood.

Using RNA transcripts as the source, TCR beta CDR3 regions were amplified. When the TCR CDR3 underwent first-round RT-PCR, the HTBI primer set was used. TCRdb re-called the multiplex PCR reads through MiXCR, storing one row per CDR3 protein. The sample holds roughly 740,000 distinct CDR3 sequences, 16% seen once. The gene calls are TRBV10-3 and TRBJ2-5, with D perhaps TRBD2 (5 bases). This TCR was recovered from a man aged 18 to 30 with Graves' hyperthyroidism. Specimen: blood. CDR3 sequence reads: CAISEEWEETQYF. In nucleotides, the CDR3 is TGTGCCATCAGTGAGGAGTGGGAGGAGACCCAGTACTTC.